A single sample gave rise to the 19 T cell receptor beta chains below, sequenced in a study of regulatory T cells in long-lasting Graves disease. CDR3-region Arm-PCR and iRepertoire HTBI primers produced the TCR beta libraries. TCRdb re-analysed the multiplex PCR reads in MiXCR, keeping a single row per CDR3 protein. The data show 300,000 to 400,000 distinct CDR3 sequences, around 16% seen once. The sample's time point: newly diagnosed GD, antithyroid drugs for less than 3 months. Preparation of the TCR library used RNA extracted from PBMCs. The input for sequencing was peripheral blood mononuclear cells (PBMCs), taken at new diagnosis, from a patient treated with antithyroid drugs. Receptors were obtained from a female donor with Graves disease.

This clonotype was found many times. The CDR3 reads CASSLGQGYSYEQYF. The CDR3 DNA is TGTGCCAGCAGCTTAGGCCAGGGATATTCCTACGAGCAGTACTTC. The genes are TRBV11-2 and TRBJ2-7, with a weak D call TRBD1 (5 bases). This CDR3 has 15 amino acids. Deletions cut 1 base from V and 1 base from J, with 11 bases between. Germline CDR1 reads SGHAT; CDR2 reads FQNNGV.

This clonotype has at least ten counts. The V gene is TRBV6-1, the J gene TRBJ2-1; 9 nucleotides agree with TRBD2. Trimming at V came to 8 bases and at J to 4 bases, leaving 6 bases not matched to a gene. The CDR3 is 14 amino acids. Germline-derived CDR1 and CDR2 are MNHNS and SASEGT. The CDR3 DNA follows: TGTGCCAGCGCGGGGGGGGACAGATACAATGAGCAGTTCTTC. This sequence encodes CASAGGDRYNEQFF.

This clonotype was counted at least ten times. This rearrangement joins TRBV13 to TRBJ1-2; 7 bases align to TRBD1. The V gene's germline CDR1 is PRHDT and CDR2 FYEKMQ (reference sequence). The V and J ends lost 4 bases and 6 bases, in that order; junction bases with no gene match: 11. This CDR3 contains 15 residues. The CDR3 reads CASSWYGTEDDGYTF. For the CDR3, the DNA is TGTGCCAGCAGCTGGTACGGGACAGAGGATGATGGCTACACCTTC.

This clonotype came up many times. V is TRBV6-5 and J is TRBJ1-6; the match to TRBD1 covers 8 bases. After removal of 4 bases from V and 7 bases from J, the junction contained 6 bases not matched to a gene. The CDR3 is 15 residues long. The germline V gene has CDR1 MNHEY and CDR2 SVGAGI. The CDR3 loop reads CASSSHRGENSPLHF. The CDR3 region has the DNA TGTGCCAGCAGTTCGCACAGGGGGGAAAATTCACCCCTCCACTTT.

This clonotype was seen a few times. J is TRBJ1-1 and V is TRBV5-6; a possible D gene is TRBD1 (5 bases). Germline loops: CDR1 SGHDT, CDR2 YYEEEE. This CDR3 has 16 amino acids. Trimming took 0 bases from V and 1 from J, leaving 13 bases between them. CDR3 loop: CASSLVGRAGNTEAFF. The CDR3 bases are TGTGCCAGCAGCTTGGTTGGCAGGGCCGGGAACACTGAAGCTTTCTTT.

This clonotype was found many times. This CDR3 reads CATSDHRGEQYF. In DNA form, the CDR3 reads TGTGCCACCAGTGACCACCGGGGCGAGCAGTACTTC. This chain joins TRBV24-1 and TRBJ2-7; tentatively, D is TRBD2 (5 bases). The CDR3 has 12 residues. Germline V gives CDR1 KGHDR, CDR2 SFDVKD. Deletions cut 4 bases from V and 6 bases from J, with 9 bases between.

This clonotype was found many times. The chain combines TRBV7-9 with TRBJ1-5, with a tentative D call TRBD1 (6 bases). Looked up from germline, CDR1 is SEHNR and CDR2 is FQNEAQ (reference sequence). Trimming stripped 5 bases from V and 0 bases from J, with 11 bases between. CDR3 size: 15 residues. The chain's CDR3 is CASSVQGYSNQPQHF. The CDR3 nucleotides read TGTGCCAGCAGCGTACAGGGTTATAGCAATCAGCCCCAGCATTTT.

To note about this clonotype: Being one base from a much bigger clone, this may be a read error. V usage is TRBV11-2 and J usage is TRBJ2-3, with D possibly being TRBD1 (5 bases). Germline CDR1 SGHAT, CDR2 FQNNGV. CDR3 length: 14 amino acids. In DNA form, the CDR3 reads TGTGCCAGCAGCTACCAGGGTACCCACTACGAGCAGTGCTTC. This sequence encodes CASSYQGTHYEQCF. Filled out from reference TRBV11-2 and TRBJ2-3, the complete variable domain reads EAGVAQSPRYKIIEKRQSVAFWCNPISGHATLYWYQQILGQGPKLLIQFQNNGVVDDSQLPKDRFSAERLKGVDSTLKIQPAKLEDSAVYLCASSYQGTHYEQCFGPGTRLTVL.

This clonotype was seen ten or more times. The chain recombines TRBV3-1 with TRBJ1-1; possible D gene TRBD1, 5 bases. Germline CDR1 and CDR2: LGHDT and YNNKEL (reference sequence). The CDR3 contains 12 residues. Trimming removed 3 bases at V and 8 bases at J, with 10 bases between. The CDR3 loop reads CASSHRAEEAFF. CDR3 coding DNA: TGTGCCAGCAGCCACAGGGCCGAGGAAGCTTTCTTT. The full variable domain, in which reference TRBV3-1 and TRBJ1-1 provide the parts outside the CDR3, is DTAVSQTPKYLVTQMGNDKSIKCEQNLGHDTMYWYKQDSKKFLKIMFSYNNKELIINETVPNRFSPKSPDKAHLNLHINSLELGDSAVYFCASSHRAEEAFFGQGTRLTVV.

This clonotype was observed at least ten times. This chain joins TRBV7-8 and TRBJ1-1; no clear D gene. This CDR3 spans 14 amino acids. V was cut by 2 bases and J by 6 bases, with 13 bases left in between. The germline V gene has CDR1 SGHVS and CDR2 FQNEAQ. The CDR3 DNA follows: TGTGCCAGCAGCTTAAGGTGGGGAGGCCCTGAAGCTTTCTTT. Translating gives CASSLRWGGPEAFF.

This clonotype was counted only a few times. The rearrangement joins TRBV5-6 to TRBJ2-7, with no clear D. Trimming took 1 base from V and 7 from J, leaving 15 bases between them. The CDR3 is 14 amino acids. Germline-derived CDR1 and CDR2 are SGHDT and YYEEEE. CDR3 nucleotide sequence: TGTGCCAGCAGCTTGTGGGCCGGGCCGCGGGAGCAGTACTTC. Amino acid sequence: CASSLWAGPREQYF.

This clonotype showed up many times. A much larger clone lies a single base off, so this may be a read error. The gene calls are TRBV5-1 and TRBJ1-1, with D possibly TRBD1 on 6 matching bases. The CDR3 runs to 14 residues. Germline lookup yields CDR1 SGHRS and CDR2 YFSETQ. CDR3 sequence: CASSLRGVNTEAFF. Here the CDR3 DNA reads TGTGCCAGCAGTTTAAGGGGGGTGAACACTGAAGCTTTCTTT.

The chain joins TRBV11-3 to TRBJ1-1; 9 positions agree with TRBD1. The germline V gene has CDR1 SGHNT and CDR2 YENEEA. This CDR3 spans 17 amino acids. The junction had 12 bases not matched to a gene; V was cut back by 2 bases and J by 5 bases. CDR3 in DNA: TGTGCCAGCAGCTTATCCGGGACAGGGTATTCGGGGACTGAAGCTTTCTTT. The encoded protein is CASSLSGTGYSGTEAFF.

The chain combines TRBV20-1 with TRBJ1-6; D gene ambiguous. Germline values: CDR1 DFQATT, CDR2 SNEGSKA (reference sequence). V lost 5 bases and J 0 bases, leaving 17 bases between the germline ends. CDR3 length equals 17 residues. CDR3 residues: CSARPTEGSSYNSPLHF. CDR3 coding DNA: TGCAGTGCTCGCCCTACTGAGGGCAGCTCCTATAATTCACCCCTCCACTTT.

There are a few counts of this clonotype. A read error is possible here, since a much larger clone lies one base away. The V call is TRBV6-1, the J call TRBJ1-1; a weak D match, TRBD1 (5 bases). Trimming removed 6 bases from V and 4 bases from J, with 21 bases in between. The CDR3 has 16 residues. CDR1 is MNHNS and CDR2 is SASEGT in the germline V gene. CDR3 in amino acids: CASRGDLGGTLTEAFF. Here the CDR3 DNA reads TGTGCCAGCAGGGGAGACCTTGGGGGGACCCTCACTGAAGCTTTCTTT.

The chain is built from TRBV28 and TRBJ1-1; tentatively, D is TRBD1 (5 bases). The CDR3 is made up of 17 amino acids. CDR1 is MDHEN and CDR2 is SYDVKM in the germline V gene. The V gene lost 3 bases and the J gene lost 4 bases, with 21 bases spanning the gap. The CDR3 DNA reads TGTGCCAGCAGTTTGGTCCCAGGGCAGGGCTCGAGCACTGAAGCTTTCTTT. It translates to CASSLVPGQGSSTEAFF.

This clonotype has just a few counts. This CDR3 reads CASSHTKNEQYF. In nucleotides, the CDR3 is TGTGCCAGCAGTCACACCAAAAACGAGCAGTACTTC. The rearrangement links TRBV12-3 or TRBV12-4 to TRBJ2-7; D is unclear. The CDR3 contains 12 residues. Deletions cut 5 bases from V and 5 bases from J, with 10 bases between.

This clonotype came up a few times. CDR3 in DNA: TGCAGCTCAAGGAATAAGTATGGCTACACCTTC. As protein: CSSRNKYGYTF. This chain links TRBV29-1 with TRBJ1-2, with D hard to call. The V gene's germline CDR1 is SQVTM and CDR2 ANQGSEA. This CDR3 region has 11 residues. Trimming removed 8 bases at V and 5 bases at J, with 12 bases between.

This clonotype was recorded many times. The V call is TRBV27, the J call TRBJ1-1; possible D gene TRBD1, 5 bases. The germline V gene encodes CDR1 MNHEY and CDR2 SMNVEV (reference sequence). This CDR3 spans 15 amino acids. Trimming took off 2 bases at V and 1 base at J, with 11 bases between the two ends. As DNA, the CDR3 is TGTGCCAGCAGTTTAAGGCAGGGTCGGAACACTGAAGCTTTCTTT. It codes for CASSLRQGRNTEAFF.